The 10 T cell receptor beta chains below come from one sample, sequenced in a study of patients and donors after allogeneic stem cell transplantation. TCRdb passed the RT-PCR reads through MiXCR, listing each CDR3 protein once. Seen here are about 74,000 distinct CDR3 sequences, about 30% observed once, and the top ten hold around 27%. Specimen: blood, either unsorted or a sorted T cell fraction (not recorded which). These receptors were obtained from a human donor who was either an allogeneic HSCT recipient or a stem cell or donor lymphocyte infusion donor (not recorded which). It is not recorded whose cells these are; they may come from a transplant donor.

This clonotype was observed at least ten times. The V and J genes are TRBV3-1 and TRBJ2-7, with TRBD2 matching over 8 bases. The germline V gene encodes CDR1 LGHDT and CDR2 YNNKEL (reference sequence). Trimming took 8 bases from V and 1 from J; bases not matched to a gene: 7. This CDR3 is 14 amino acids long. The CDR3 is CASRAAGGSYEQYF. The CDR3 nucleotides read TGTGCCAGCCGGGCGGCGGGAGGATCCTACGAGCAGTACTTC.

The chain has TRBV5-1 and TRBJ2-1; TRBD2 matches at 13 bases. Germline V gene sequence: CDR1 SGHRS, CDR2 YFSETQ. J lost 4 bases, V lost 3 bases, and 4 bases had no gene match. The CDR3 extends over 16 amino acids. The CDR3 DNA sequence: TGCGCCAGCAGCTGGGGACTAGCGGGGCCTTACAATGAGCAGTTCTTC. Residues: CASSWGLAGPYNEQFF.

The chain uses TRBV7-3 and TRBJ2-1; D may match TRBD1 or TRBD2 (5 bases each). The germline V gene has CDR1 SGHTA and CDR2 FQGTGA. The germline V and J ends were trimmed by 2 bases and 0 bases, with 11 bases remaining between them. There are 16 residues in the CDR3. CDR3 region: CASSLFGGTSYNEQFF. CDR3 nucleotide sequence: TGTGCCAGCAGCTTATTTGGGGGTACCTCCTACAATGAGCAGTTCTTC. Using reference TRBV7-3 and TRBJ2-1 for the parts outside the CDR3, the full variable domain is GAGVSQTPSNKVTEKGKYVELRCDPISGHTALYWYRQSLGQGPEFLIYFQGTGAADDSGLPNDRFFAVRPEGSVSTLKIQRTERGDSAVYLCASSLFGGTSYNEQFFGPGTRLTVL.

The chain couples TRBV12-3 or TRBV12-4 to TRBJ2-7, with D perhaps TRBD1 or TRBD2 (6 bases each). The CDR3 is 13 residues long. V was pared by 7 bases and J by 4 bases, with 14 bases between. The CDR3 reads CASTGGRIYEQYF. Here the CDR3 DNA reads TGTGCCAGCACCGGGGGCAGAATTTACGAGCAGTACTTC.

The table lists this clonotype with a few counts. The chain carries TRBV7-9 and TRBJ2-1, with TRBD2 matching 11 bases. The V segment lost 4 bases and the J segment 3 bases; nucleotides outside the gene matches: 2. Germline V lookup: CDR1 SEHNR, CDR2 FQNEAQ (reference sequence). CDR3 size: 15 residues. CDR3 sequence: CASSSLAGVYNEQFF. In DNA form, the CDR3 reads TGTGCCAGCAGCTCACTAGCGGGAGTCTACAATGAGCAGTTCTTC.

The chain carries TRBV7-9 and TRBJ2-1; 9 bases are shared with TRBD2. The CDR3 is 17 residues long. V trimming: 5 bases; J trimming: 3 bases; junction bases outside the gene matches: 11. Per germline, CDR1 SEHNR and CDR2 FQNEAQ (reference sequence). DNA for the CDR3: TGTGCCAGCAGCCAACCCTCCCGGACTAGCGACTACAATGAGCAGTTCTTC. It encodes CASSQPSRTSDYNEQFF.

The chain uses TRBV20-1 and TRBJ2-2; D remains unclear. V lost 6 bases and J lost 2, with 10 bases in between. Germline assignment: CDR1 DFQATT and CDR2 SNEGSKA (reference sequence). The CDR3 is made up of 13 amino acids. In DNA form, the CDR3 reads TGCAGTGCGGTCGATAGAAACACCGGGGAGCTGTTTTTT. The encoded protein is CSAVDRNTGELFF.

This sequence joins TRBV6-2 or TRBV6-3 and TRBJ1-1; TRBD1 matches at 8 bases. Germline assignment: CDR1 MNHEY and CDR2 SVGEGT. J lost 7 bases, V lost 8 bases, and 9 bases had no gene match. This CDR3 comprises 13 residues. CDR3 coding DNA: TGTGCCAGCCGTACCGGGACAGGAGTTGAAGCTTTCTTT. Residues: CASRTGTGVEAFF.

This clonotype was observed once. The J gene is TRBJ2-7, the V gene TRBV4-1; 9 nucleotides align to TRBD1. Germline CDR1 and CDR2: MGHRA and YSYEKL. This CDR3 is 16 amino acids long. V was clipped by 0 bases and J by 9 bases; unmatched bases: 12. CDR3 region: CASSQDLRTGATGQYF. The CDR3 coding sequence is TGCGCCAGCAGCCAAGATCTGAGGACAGGGGCTACGGGGCAGTACTTC.

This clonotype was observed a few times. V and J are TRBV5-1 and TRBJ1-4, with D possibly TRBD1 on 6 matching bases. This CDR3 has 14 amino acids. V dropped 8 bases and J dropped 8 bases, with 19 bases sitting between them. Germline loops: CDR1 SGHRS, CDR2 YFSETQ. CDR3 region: CASARSGHSEKLFF. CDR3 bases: TGCGCCAGTGCTAGGTCGGGACACTCGGAAAAACTGTTTTTT.